Below are 9 T cell receptor beta chains sequenced from a single sample in a study of metastatic and nonmetastatic thyroid tumors. Every patient underwent thyroid surgery untreated. TCRdb re-processed the PCR reads through MiXCR. The sample shows tens of thousands of clones, approximately 26% of them seen only once. The sample consisted of blood. The receptors derive from a male donor with papillary thyroid cancer or a benign thyroid nodule (not recorded which). Some clones in this sample may be carry-over from other donors' samples.

This clone was counted ten times or more. The chain joins TRBV9 to TRBJ2-3; no clear D gene. Per germline, CDR1 SGDLS and CDR2 YYNGEE. The CDR3 length is 12 residues. V gave up 1 base and J gave up 6 bases, with 6 bases separating them. CDR3 DNA: TGTGCCAGCAGCGTATTCGAGGATACGCAGTATTTT. It is translated as CASSVFEDTQYF.

V usage is TRBV20-1 and J usage is TRBJ2-1; possibly TRBD2 for D (5 bases). V lost 4 bases and J 0 bases, leaving 25 bases between the germline ends. From germline, CDR1 is DFQATT and CDR2 SNEGSKA (reference sequence). The CDR3 spans 19 residues. The CDR3 loop reads CSAIDSITWTGSSYNEQFF. The CDR3 DNA follows: TGCAGTGCTATCGACTCGATTACCTGGACGGGGAGCTCCTACAATGAGCAGTTCTTC.

This clone was counted at least ten times. This rearrangement joins TRBV4-2 to TRBJ2-3; 10 positions match TRBD2. The CDR3 consists of 17 residues. The junction had 8 bases not matched to a gene; V was cut back by 0 bases and J by 5 bases. Germline CDR1 and CDR2: LGHNA and YNFKEQ. The CDR3 DNA reads as TGTGCCAGCAGCCAAGAAAGAGCGGGAGGGCCGGGAGATACGCAGTATTTT. It translates to CASSQERAGGPGDTQYF.

This clone came up many times. The chain recombines TRBV7-9 with TRBJ2-5; TRBD1 is a possible D gene (5 bases). CDR3 length: 13 amino acids. V gave up 5 bases and J gave up 3 bases, with 10 bases separating them. In germline, CDR1 is SEHNR, CDR2 FQNEAQ (reference sequence). For the CDR3, the DNA is TGTGCCAGCAGCAGGACATTAGAAGAGACCCAGTACTTC. This encodes CASSRTLEETQYF. Filled out from reference TRBV7-9 and TRBJ2-5, the complete variable domain reads DTGVSQNPRHKITKRGQNVTFRCDPISEHNRLYWYRQTLGQGPEFLTYFQNEAQLEKSRLLSDRFSAERPKGSFSTLEIQRTEQGDSAMYLCASSRTLEETQYFGPGTRLLVL.

This clone was seen at least ten times. The chain is built from TRBV5-5 and TRBJ2-5; D is uncertain. This CDR3 comprises 14 residues. The germline V and J ends were trimmed by 3 bases and 4 bases, with 13 bases remaining between them. Germline CDR1 is SGHKS and CDR2 is YYEKEE (reference sequence). The CDR3 loop reads CASSSTGWGETQYF. CDR3 sequence (DNA): TGTGCCAGCAGCTCCACGGGTTGGGGAGAGACCCAGTACTTC.

This clone counts as medium-sized. This chain joins TRBV18 and TRBJ2-1, with D unclear. This CDR3 has 13 amino acids. CDR1 and CDR2 (germline): KGHSH, LQKENI. With 3 bases removed from V and 6 bases from J, the gap between germline ends came to 9 bases. Written as DNA, the CDR3 is TGTGCCAGCTCACCGGGAATATTCAATGAGCAGTTCTTC. Translating it yields CASSPGIFNEQFF.

This clone was counted many times. This chain joins TRBV3-1 and TRBJ1-4, with TRBD1 matching over 7 bases. The junction had 3 bases not matched to a gene; V was cut back by 7 bases and J by 4 bases. CDR1 LGHDT and CDR2 YNNKEL come from the germline V gene (reference sequence). The CDR3 extends over 13 amino acids. CDR3 loop: CASMGQINEKLFF. In DNA form, the CDR3 reads TGTGCCAGCATGGGACAGATTAATGAAAAACTGTTTTTT.

The chain employs TRBV3-1 and TRBJ1-5; D may be TRBD1 (5 bases). CDR1 and CDR2 from the germline V gene are LGHDT and YNNKEL (reference sequence). The CDR3 extends over 13 amino acids. With 5 bases removed from V and 4 bases from J, the gap between germline ends came to 9 bases. The CDR3 bases are TGTGCCAGCAGCAGGGACCCTAATCAGCCCCAGCATTTT. This encodes CASSRDPNQPQHF.

The rearrangement links TRBV28 to TRBJ1-1, with TRBD1 identical over 7 bases. There are 14 residues in the CDR3. The V gene's germline CDR1 is MDHEN and CDR2 SYDVKM. The V segment lost 2 bases and the J segment 5 bases; nucleotides outside the gene matches: 5. The CDR3 coding sequence is TGTGCCAGCAGTTTACCACAGGGGCGAACTGAAGCTTTCTTT. It is translated as CASSLPQGRTEAFF.